The source of this T cell receptor (beta chain) is a study of blood T cell repertoires in COVID-19. In the study overall: Some COVID-19 samples were acute and others convalescent; all came from the United States, Italy and Spain. The analysed material was cDNA or gDNA that came from T cells, B-cell-depleted T cells, or PBMCs.

This CDR3 region has 13 residues. V lost 3 bases and J lost 4, with 9 bases in between. CDR1 is MNHEY, CDR2 SMNVEV, per germline (reference sequence). Per the study methods: Estimated nucleated cell counts came from reference gene primer amplification. Clones were sequenced by immunoSEQ multiplex PCR, and TCRdb holds only the in-frame ones, with some missing. Clonal size and the V and J genes are those of that table, whereas D and trimming came from the DNA. The table lists approximately 210,000 clones, roughly four fifths of them singletons. V gene TRBV27 combines with J gene TRBJ1-2, with D possibly TRBD1 on 6 matching bases. The origin of this receptor is a woman aged 35 to 49 with acute or convalescent COVID-19. The sample was peripheral blood. The CDR3 DNA is TGTGCCAGCAGTTTGGGGACAACCTATGGCTACACCTTC. Amino acid sequence: CASSLGTTYGYTF.